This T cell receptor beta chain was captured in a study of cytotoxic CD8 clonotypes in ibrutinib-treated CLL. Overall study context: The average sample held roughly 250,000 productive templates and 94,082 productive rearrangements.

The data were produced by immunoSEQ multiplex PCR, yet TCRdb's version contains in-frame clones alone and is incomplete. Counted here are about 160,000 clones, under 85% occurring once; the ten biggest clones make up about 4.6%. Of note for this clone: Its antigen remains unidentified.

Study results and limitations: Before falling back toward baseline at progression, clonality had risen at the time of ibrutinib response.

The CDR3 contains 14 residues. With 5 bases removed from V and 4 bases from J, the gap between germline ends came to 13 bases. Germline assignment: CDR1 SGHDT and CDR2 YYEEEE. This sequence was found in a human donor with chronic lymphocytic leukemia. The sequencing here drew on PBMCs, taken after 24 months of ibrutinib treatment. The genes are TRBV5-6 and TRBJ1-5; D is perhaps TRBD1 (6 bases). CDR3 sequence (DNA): TGTGCCAGCAGGAAACAGGGAGGGAATCAGCCCCAGCATTTT. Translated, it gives CASRKQGGNQPQHF.